The 19 T cell receptor beta chains presented below share a single source sample, sequenced in a study of cytomegalovirus exposure and HLA in healthy donors. The PCR was carried out with 60 Vbeta primers and 13 Jbeta primers. Sequencing used immunoSEQ multiplex PCR; TCRdb keeps in-frame clones, though not all of them. The sample yields some 190,000 clones, over 65% seen once. Input material: PBMCs. The receptors come from a man aged 18 to 29 in good health and CMV-seronegative.

This chain connects TRBV27 to TRBJ2-5; possibly TRBD1 for D (6 bases). CDR1 MNHEY and CDR2 SMNVEV come from the germline V gene (reference sequence). Trimming shortened V by 5 bases and J by 7 bases, and 14 bases separated the two germline ends. The CDR3 has 13 amino acids. The DNA of the CDR3 is TGTGCCAGCAGTCCAGGGGCTGGAGGGACCCAGTACTTC. This sequence encodes CASSPGAGGTQYF.

The chain links TRBV5-6 to TRBJ1-1, with a weak D call TRBD1 (6 bases). The CDR3 sequence is 18 residues long. Deletions cut 2 bases from V and 0 bases from J, with 20 bases between. Per germline, CDR1 SGHDT and CDR2 YYEEEE. Here the CDR3 reads CASSLSTGSRKLNTEAFF. CDR3 nucleotide sequence: TGTGCCAGCAGCTTATCCACAGGGTCCCGTAAACTGAACACTGAAGCTTTCTTT.

This clone was counted between two and nine times. The gene calls are TRBV11-2 and TRBJ2-7; TRBD1 matches 10 bases. Germline loops: CDR1 SGHAT, CDR2 FQNNGV. CDR3 length equals 15 residues. The V and J ends lost 4 bases and 0 bases, in that order; junction bases with no gene match: 3. The CDR3 sequence: CASSYGTGASYEQYF. Here the CDR3 DNA reads TGTGCCAGCAGCTATGGGACAGGGGCCTCCTACGAGCAGTACTTC. Combining the CDR3 with reference TRBV11-2 and TRBJ2-7 gives the whole variable domain EAGVAQSPRYKIIEKRQSVAFWCNPISGHATLYWYQQILGQGPKLLIQFQNNGVVDDSQLPKDRFSAERLKGVDSTLKIQPAKLEDSAVYLCASSYGTGASYEQYFGPGTRLTVT.

The chain couples TRBV15 to TRBJ1-2; 7 bases are a match to TRBD1. CDR1 is LNHNV, CDR2 YYDKDF, per germline (reference sequence). The CDR3 extends over 14 amino acids. V shed 1 base, J shed 6 bases, and the junction held 5 bases outside the gene matches. CDR3: CATSRGAGGNGYTF. The CDR3 coding sequence is TGTGCCACCAGCAGAGGGGCAGGGGGTAATGGCTACACCTTC.

The chain combines TRBV9 with TRBJ2-5; the match to TRBD1 covers 9 bases. The germline V gene has CDR1 SGDLS and CDR2 YYNGEE. V shed 3 bases, J shed 4 bases, and the junction held 16 bases outside the gene matches. CDR3 size: 18 residues. The CDR3 here is CASSALPGQGGRGETQYF. In DNA, the CDR3 is TGTGCCAGCAGCGCCCTACCGGGACAGGGAGGAAGAGGAGAGACCCAGTACTTC.

This chain links TRBV28 with TRBJ1-5; maybe TRBD1 (5 bases). This CDR3 contains 16 residues. V was trimmed by 3 bases and J by 7 bases, leaving 19 bases between them. Germline CDR1 MDHEN, CDR2 SYDVKM. The chain's CDR3 is CASSFGAGGGIQPQHF. CDR3 nucleotide sequence: TGTGCCAGCAGTTTTGGGGCCGGGGGGGGGATCCAGCCCCAGCATTTT.

This clone was found a few times. The rearrangement links TRBV30 to TRBJ1-5; TRBD1 is a possible D gene (6 bases). CDR1 is GTSNPN, CDR2 SVGIG, per germline (reference sequence). This CDR3 has 13 amino acids. Trimming took 2 bases from V and 5 from J, leaving 10 bases between them. Here the CDR3 reads CAWSSGVYQPQHF. For the CDR3, the DNA is TGTGCCTGGAGTTCAGGGGTGTATCAGCCCCAGCATTTT. Drawing the rest from reference TRBV30 and TRBJ1-5, the complete variable domain is SQTIHQWPATLVQPVGSPLSLECTVEGTSNPNLYWYRQAAGRGLQLLFYSVGIGQISSEVPQNLSASRPQDRQFILSSKKLLLSDSGFYLCAWSSGVYQPQHFGDGTRLSIL.

V and J are TRBV6-1 and TRBJ2-5; TRBD2 matches 9 bases. J gave up 4 bases and V 4 bases, and 7 bases lay outside the gene matches. CDR3 length: 15 residues. From germline, CDR1 is MNHNS and CDR2 SASEGT. This CDR3 reads CASSVGSGGGETQYF. The CDR3 bases are TGTGCCAGCAGTGTCGGTAGCGGGGGTGGAGAGACCCAGTACTTC.

There are a few counts of this clone. The rearrangement uses TRBV27 and TRBJ2-1; a possible D gene is TRBD1 (7 bases). Germline CDR1 and CDR2: MNHEY and SMNVEV (reference sequence). The ends were cut back, 7 bases at V and 7 bases at J, with 14 bases in the middle. The CDR3 has 13 amino acids. Written as DNA, the CDR3 is TGTGCCAGCACCCGACAGGGAGGAAATGAGCAGTTCTTC. Its protein product is CASTRQGGNEQFF.

The chain employs TRBV4-1 and TRBJ1-1; perhaps TRBD1 as D (6 bases). Germline V gene sequence: CDR1 MGHRA, CDR2 YSYEKL. The V gene lost 4 bases and the J gene lost 10 bases, with 25 bases spanning the gap. The CDR3 contains 16 residues. Here the CDR3 reads CASSPLVHSGECGAFF. In DNA, the CDR3 is TGCGCCAGCAGCCCCCTTGTGCATTCAGGGGAATGTGGAGCTTTCTTT.

The chain employs TRBV6-5 and TRBJ2-5, with 7 bases that match TRBD2. This CDR3 has 14 residues. V was pared by 2 bases and J by 7 bases, with 7 bases of the junction left unmatched. Germline assignment: CDR1 MNHEY and CDR2 SVGAGI. CDR3 sequence reads: CASSYPGRAGTQYF. As DNA, the CDR3 is TGTGCCAGCAGTTACCCGGGGAGGGCTGGGACCCAGTACTTC.

The chain recombines TRBV7-2 with TRBJ2-2; TRBD1 matches at 11 bases. The CDR3 contains 17 residues. Germline V gene data show CDR1 as SGHTA and CDR2 as FQGNSA. The trim removed 2 bases at V and 4 bases at J, leaving 6 bases unmatched. The CDR3 loop is CASSLWPGTGGTGELFF. The CDR3 DNA follows: TGTGCCAGCAGCTTATGGCCCGGGACAGGGGGCACCGGGGAGCTGTTTTTT.

J is TRBJ2-3 and V is TRBV4-1; the match to TRBD1 covers 9 bases. Losses at the gene ends were 1 base for V and 4 bases for J; bases not matched to a gene: 9. This CDR3 contains 17 residues. Germline assignment: CDR1 MGHRA and CDR2 YSYEKL. The CDR3 DNA reads TGCGCCAGCAGCCAAGTGGTTAGGGGGACAGGGTCAGATACGCAGTATTTT. Protein sequence: CASSQVVRGTGSDTQYF.

This chain uses TRBV9 with TRBJ2-7; a weak D match, TRBD2 (5 bases). The CDR3 contains 15 residues. Trimming cost V 0 bases and J 3 bases, with 13 bases left between them. The germline V gene encodes CDR1 SGDLS and CDR2 YYNGEE. The CDR3 DNA follows: TGTGCCAGCAGCGTAGGAGTTTCACTAGGCTACGAGCAGTACTTC. It translates to CASSVGVSLGYEQYF.

The chain links TRBV2 to TRBJ1-3, with a possible D match to TRBD1 (5 bases). This CDR3 comprises 15 residues. Germline values: CDR1 SNHLY, CDR2 FYNNEI. Deletions cut 6 bases from V and 0 bases from J, with 12 bases between. In DNA form, the CDR3 reads TGTGCCAGCAGCGCAAGAGACAGCTCTGGAAACACCATATATTTT. Encoded protein: CASSARDSSGNTIYF.

The CDR3 is CASSSGGAVPLHF. Written as DNA, the CDR3 is TGTGCCAGCAGTTCTGGGGGGGCGGTGCCCCTCCACTTT. The V and J genes are TRBV27 and TRBJ1-6; a weak D match, TRBD1 (6 bases). The germline V gene encodes CDR1 MNHEY and CDR2 SMNVEV (reference sequence). There are 13 residues in the CDR3. The germline V and J ends were trimmed by 4 bases and 13 bases, with 14 bases remaining between them.

This clone was seen a handful of times. This rearrangement joins TRBV4-1 to TRBJ2-7, with 11 bases aligning to TRBD2. This CDR3 contains 15 residues. Germline V gene lookup returns CDR1 MGHRA and CDR2 YSYEKL. The ends lost 3 bases at V and 6 bases at J; junction bases unmatched: 7. The CDR3 DNA reads as TGCGCCAGCAGCCAGCCACTAGCGGGAGTAAGCGAGCAGTACTTC. This codes for CASSQPLAGVSEQYF.

This chain connects TRBV6-5 to TRBJ2-1, with D perhaps matching TRBD2 (5 bases). The CDR3 spans 12 residues. The germline gives CDR1 MNHEY, CDR2 SVGAGI. The V and J ends lost 9 bases and 9 bases respectively, with 15 bases between them. This CDR3 is CASRPSGSEQFF. The DNA for the CDR3 is TGTGCCAGTCGTCCATCGGGGTCTGAGCAGTTCTTC.

V gene TRBV7-9 combines with J gene TRBJ1-5; no firm D call. V was cut by 5 bases and J by 2 bases, with 10 bases left in between. CDR1 SEHNR and CDR2 FQNEAQ come from the germline V gene (reference sequence). There are 14 residues in the CDR3. The CDR3 loop is CASSLATGNQPQHF. The CDR3 nucleotides read TGTGCCAGCAGCCTCGCAACAGGCAATCAGCCCCAGCATTTT. Full variable domain (rest looked up from reference TRBV7-9 and TRBJ1-5): DTGVSQNPRHKITKRGQNVTFRCDPISEHNRLYWYRQTLGQGPEFLTYFQNEAQLEKSRLLSDRFSAERPKGSFSTLEIQRTEQGDSAMYLCASSLATGNQPQHFGDGTRLSIL.